The entry below describes one T cell receptor (beta chain). Germline values: CDR1 MNHEY, CDR2 SMNVEV (reference sequence). CDR3 length equals 13 residues. Trimming left V 6 bases short and J 5 bases short, with 13 bases between. Sequencing was performed with immunoSEQ multiplex PCR; in TCRdb, only in-frame clones are kept and a portion is missing. The sample consists of some 1,900,000 clones, approximately 95% of them appearing once. This entry is derived from a study of shared clonotypes between healthy human individuals. CD45RO-negative, CCR7-positively selected cells formed the naive CD8 fraction, excluding terminally differentiated effector memory CD45RA+ cells.

The V gene is TRBV27, the J gene TRBJ1-1; D might be TRBD1 (5 bases). The clonotype originates from a man aged 18 to 30 in good health. Specimen: naive CD8+ T cells sorted from blood. Written as DNA, the CDR3 is TGTGCCAGCAGCAGGGTTTGGCGAACTGAAGCTTTCTTT. This sequence encodes CASSRVWRTEAFF.